The source of this T cell receptor beta chain is a study of T cells in Graves' hyperthyroidism and ophthalmopathy. Trimming took off 10 bases at V and 5 bases at J, with 15 bases between the two ends. The germline CDR1 and CDR2 sequences are MNHEY and SMNVEV (reference sequence). The CDR3 runs 12 residues. In making diagnoses, clinical symptoms, serum thyroxine and TRAb, thyroid ultrasound and orbital computed tomography were all used. Ten or more counts support this clonotype. The CDR3 regions of TCR beta were amplified from RNA transcripts. The HTBI set primed first-round TCR CDR3 RT-PCR. In TCRdb, the multiplex PCR reads were re-called with MiXCR into one record per CDR3 protein. The table shows fewer than 350,000 distinct CDR3 sequences, with over 15% occurring only once.

The sequence derives from a woman aged 40 to 55 with Graves' ophthalmopathy. The J gene is TRBJ2-7, the V gene TRBV27, with D tentatively TRBD2 (5 bases). Sequenced: blood. As DNA, the CDR3 is TGTGCCACCCTAGACTATTCCCACGAGCAGTACTTC. It yields the protein CATLDYSHEQYF.